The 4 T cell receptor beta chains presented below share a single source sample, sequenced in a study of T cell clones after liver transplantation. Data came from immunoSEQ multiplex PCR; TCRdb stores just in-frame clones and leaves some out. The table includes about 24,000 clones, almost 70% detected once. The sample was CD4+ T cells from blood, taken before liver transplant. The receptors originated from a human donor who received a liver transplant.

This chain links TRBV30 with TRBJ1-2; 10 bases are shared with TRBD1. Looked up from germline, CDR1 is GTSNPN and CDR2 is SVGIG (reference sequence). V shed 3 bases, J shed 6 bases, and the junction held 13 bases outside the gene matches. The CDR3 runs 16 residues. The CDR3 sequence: CAWSEWTGGNPDGYTF. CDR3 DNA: TGTGCCTGGAGCGAGTGGACAGGGGGTAATCCCGATGGCTACACCTTC.

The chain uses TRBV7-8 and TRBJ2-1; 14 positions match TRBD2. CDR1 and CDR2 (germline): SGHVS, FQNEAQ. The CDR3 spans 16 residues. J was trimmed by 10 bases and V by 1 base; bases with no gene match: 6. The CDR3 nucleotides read TGTGCCAGCAGCTTAGTGACTAGCGGGGGGGCTAAGGAGCAGTTCTTC. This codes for CASSLVTSGGAKEQFF.

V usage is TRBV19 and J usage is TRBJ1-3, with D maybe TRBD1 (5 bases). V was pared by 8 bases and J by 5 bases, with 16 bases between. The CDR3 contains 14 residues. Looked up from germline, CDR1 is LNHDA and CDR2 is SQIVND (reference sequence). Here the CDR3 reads CASLSSTARNTIYF. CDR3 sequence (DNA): TGTGCCAGTCTATCCTCGACAGCGAGAAACACCATATATTTT.

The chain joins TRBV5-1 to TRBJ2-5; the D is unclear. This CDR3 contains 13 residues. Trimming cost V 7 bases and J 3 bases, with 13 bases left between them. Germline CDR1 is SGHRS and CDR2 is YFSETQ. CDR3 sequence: CASSPGSEETQYF. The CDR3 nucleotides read TGCGCCAGCTCACCGGGTTCGGAAGAGACCCAGTACTTC.